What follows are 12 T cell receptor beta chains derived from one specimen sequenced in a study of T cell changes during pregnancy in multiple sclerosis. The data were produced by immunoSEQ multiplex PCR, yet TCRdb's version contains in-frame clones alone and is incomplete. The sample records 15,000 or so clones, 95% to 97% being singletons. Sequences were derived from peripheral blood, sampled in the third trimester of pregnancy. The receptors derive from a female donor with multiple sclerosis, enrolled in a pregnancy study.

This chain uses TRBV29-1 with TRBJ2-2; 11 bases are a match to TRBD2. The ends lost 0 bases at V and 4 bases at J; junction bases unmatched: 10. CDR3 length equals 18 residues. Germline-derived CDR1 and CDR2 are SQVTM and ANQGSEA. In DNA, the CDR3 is TGCAGCGTTGAAGATCCTAAGGCTAGCGGGGGGTCCACCGGGGAGCTGTTTTTT. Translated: CSVEDPKASGGSTGELFF.

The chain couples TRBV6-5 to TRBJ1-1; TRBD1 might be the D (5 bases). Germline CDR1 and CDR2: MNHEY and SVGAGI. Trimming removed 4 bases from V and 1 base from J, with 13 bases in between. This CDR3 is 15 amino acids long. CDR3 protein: CASSWGPAGNTEAFF. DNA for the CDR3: TGTGCCAGCAGTTGGGGCCCTGCAGGGAACACTGAAGCTTTCTTT.

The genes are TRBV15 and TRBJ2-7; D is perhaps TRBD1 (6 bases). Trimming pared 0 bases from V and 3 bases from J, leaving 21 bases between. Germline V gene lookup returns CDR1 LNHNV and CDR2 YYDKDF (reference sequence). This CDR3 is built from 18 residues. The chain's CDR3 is CATSRDQRPYRVDYEQYF. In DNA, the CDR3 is TGTGCCACCAGCAGAGATCAGCGCCCTTACAGGGTTGACTACGAGCAGTACTTC.

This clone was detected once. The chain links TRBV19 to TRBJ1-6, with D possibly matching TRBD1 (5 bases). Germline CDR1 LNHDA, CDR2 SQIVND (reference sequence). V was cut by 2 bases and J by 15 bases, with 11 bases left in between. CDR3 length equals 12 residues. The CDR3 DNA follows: TGTGCCAGTAGTATAACAGGTGCGGACCTCCACTTT. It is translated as CASSITGADLHF. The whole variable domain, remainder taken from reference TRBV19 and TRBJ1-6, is DGGITQSPKYLFRKEGQNVTLSCEQNLNHDAMYWYRQDPGQGLRLIYYSQIVNDFQKGDIAEGYSVSREKKESFPLTVTSAQKNPTAFYLCASSITGADLHFGNGTRLTVT.

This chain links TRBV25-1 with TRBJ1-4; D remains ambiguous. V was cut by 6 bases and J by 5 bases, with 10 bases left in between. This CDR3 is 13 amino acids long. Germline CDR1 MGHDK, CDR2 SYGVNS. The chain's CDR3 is CASRFSVNEKLFF. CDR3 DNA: TGTGCCAGCAGATTTAGTGTGAATGAAAAACTGTTTTTT.

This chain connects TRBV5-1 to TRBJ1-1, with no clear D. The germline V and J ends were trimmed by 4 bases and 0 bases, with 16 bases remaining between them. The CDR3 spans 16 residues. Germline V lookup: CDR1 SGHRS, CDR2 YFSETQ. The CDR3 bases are TGCGCCAGCAGCCCAATCGACACACGCATGAACACTGAAGCTTTCTTT. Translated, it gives CASSPIDTRMNTEAFF. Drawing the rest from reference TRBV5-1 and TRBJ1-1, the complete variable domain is KAGVTQTPRYLIKTRGQQVTLSCSPISGHRSVSWYQQTPGQGLQFLFEYFSETQRNKGNFPGRFSGRQFSNSRSEMNVSTLELGDSALYLCASSPIDTRMNTEAFFGQGTRLTVV.

Here the CDR3 reads CASQLTAGPSGANVLTF. CDR3 bases: TGTGCCAGCCAACTAACGGCAGGGCCCTCTGGGGCCAACGTCCTGACTTTC. The V and J genes are TRBV2 and TRBJ2-6; tentative D call: TRBD1 (5 bases). Germline CDR1 and CDR2: SNHLY and FYNNEI. The CDR3 covers 17 residues. V gave up 8 bases and J gave up 0 bases, with 17 bases separating them.

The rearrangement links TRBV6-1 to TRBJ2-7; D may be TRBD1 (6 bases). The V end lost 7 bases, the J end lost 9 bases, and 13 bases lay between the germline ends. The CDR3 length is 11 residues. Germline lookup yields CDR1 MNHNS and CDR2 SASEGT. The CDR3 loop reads CASIQGAGQYF. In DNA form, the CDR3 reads TGTGCCAGCATACAGGGCGCTGGGCAGTACTTC.

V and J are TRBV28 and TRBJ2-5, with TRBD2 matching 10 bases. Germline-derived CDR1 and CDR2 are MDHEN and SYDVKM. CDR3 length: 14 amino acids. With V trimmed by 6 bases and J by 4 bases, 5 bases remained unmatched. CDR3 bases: TGTGCCAGCAGCCCACTAGCGGGGCGAGAGACCCAGTACTTC. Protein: CASSPLAGRETQYF. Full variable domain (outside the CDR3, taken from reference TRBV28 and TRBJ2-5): DVKVTQSSRYLVKRTGEKVFLECVQDMDHENMFWYRQDPGLGLRLIYFSYDVKMKEKGDIPEGYSVSREKKERFSLILESASTNQTSMYLCASSPLAGRETQYFGPGTRLLVL.

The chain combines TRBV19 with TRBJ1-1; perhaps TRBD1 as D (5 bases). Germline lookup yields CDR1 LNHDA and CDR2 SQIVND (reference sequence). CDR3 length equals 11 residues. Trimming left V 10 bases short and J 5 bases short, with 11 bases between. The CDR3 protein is CATTGLTEAFF. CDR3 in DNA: TGTGCCACCACGGGACTTACTGAAGCTTTCTTT.

The CDR3, as DNA: TGTGCCAGCAGCTTGGACAGGGGCGCCTCCTACGAGCAGTACTTC. Translation: CASSLDRGASYEQYF. The chain joins TRBV5-5 to TRBJ2-7, with 7 bases identical to TRBD1. The germline V gene encodes CDR1 SGHKS and CDR2 YYEKEE (reference sequence). This CDR3 spans 15 amino acids. Trimming took 0 bases from V and 0 from J; bases not matched to a gene: 3.

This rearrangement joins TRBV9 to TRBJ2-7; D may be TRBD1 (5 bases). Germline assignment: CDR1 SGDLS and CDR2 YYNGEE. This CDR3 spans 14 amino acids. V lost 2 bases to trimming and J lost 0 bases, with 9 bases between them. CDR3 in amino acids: CASSVRTSSYEQYF. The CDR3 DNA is TGTGCCAGCAGCGTGCGGACATCCTCCTACGAGCAGTACTTC.